One sample yielded the 30 T cell receptor beta chains listed below, sequenced in a study of T-cell reconstitution after alpha-beta-depleted transplantation in children. Molecular barcoding with unique molecular identifiers was used for the TCRbeta library. TCRdb re-called the PCR reads through MiXCR, storing one row per CDR3 protein. Here the sample spans some 16,000 distinct CDR3 sequences, around 4.9% being singletons. The sequencing used PBMCs, collected before TCRalphabeta/CD19-depleted stem cell transplant. These TCRs come from a boy aged 5-17 years with acute lymphoblastic leukemia, due to receive a stem cell transplant.

This clonotype was seen ten or more times. J is TRBJ1-2 and V is TRBV25-1; tentatively, D is TRBD1 (6 bases). V lost 2 bases and J 6 bases, leaving 10 bases between the germline ends. The CDR3 runs to 13 residues. CDR1 is MGHDK, CDR2 SYGVNS, per germline. The CDR3 region has the DNA TGTGCCAGCAGTGAAGGAAGGGGGGATGGCTACACCTTC. Its translation: CASSEGRGDGYTF.

In its sample, this clonotype was seen many times. V is TRBV6-2 or TRBV6-3 and J is TRBJ2-1; 9 bases are a match to TRBD2. The germline CDR1 and CDR2 sequences are MNHEY and SVGEGT. J gave up 4 bases and V 6 bases, and 10 bases lay outside the gene matches. CDR3 length: 16 amino acids. The CDR3 here is CASSSPAGGPYNEQFF. The CDR3 DNA is TGTGCCAGCAGCTCCCCGGCGGGGGGGCCTTACAATGAGCAGTTCTTC.

This clonotype was found many times. The chain recombines TRBV7-6 with TRBJ2-5; D call uncertain. This CDR3 spans 15 amino acids. CDR1 SGHVS and CDR2 FNYEAQ come from the germline V gene. Trimming cost V 5 bases and J 1 base, with 14 bases left between them. The chain's CDR3 is CASSARPGSQETQYF. The CDR3 DNA reads TGTGCCAGCAGCGCCCGACCAGGATCCCAAGAGACCCAGTACTTC.

There are a few counts of this clonotype. The genes are TRBV5-5 and TRBJ2-1, with D unresolved. This CDR3 has 14 amino acids. Germline values: CDR1 SGHKS, CDR2 YYEKEE (reference sequence). The germline V and J ends were trimmed by 7 bases and 6 bases, with 17 bases remaining between them. For the CDR3, the DNA is TGTGCCAGCGGCCCCGGGCTAGATACCAATGAGCAGTTCTTC. Residues: CASGPGLDTNEQFF.

This clonotype was recorded many times. The chain uses TRBV9 and TRBJ2-2; 8 bases map to TRBD1. The germline gives CDR1 SGDLS, CDR2 YYNGEE. This CDR3 is built from 15 residues. Trimming took 6 bases from V and 0 from J; bases not matched to a gene: 4. CDR3 amino acids: CASTRQGTNTGELFF. The CDR3 nucleotides are TGTGCCAGCACTCGACAGGGGACGAACACCGGGGAGCTGTTTTTT.

This clonotype is deemed medium-sized (0.01 to 0.1%). The chain links TRBV7-2 to TRBJ2-1, with D perhaps given as TRBD1 or TRBD2 (5 bases each). The germline CDR1 and CDR2 sequences are SGHTA and FQGNSA. The CDR3 spans 16 residues. The V end was cut by 4 bases, the J end by 6 bases, with 19 bases between. CDR3 protein: CASSSDRDRGGNEQFF. Here the CDR3 DNA reads TGTGCCAGCAGCTCAGACCGGGACCGAGGAGGCAATGAGCAGTTCTTC.

This clonotype was found many times. The chain couples TRBV15 to TRBJ2-5; 8 bases fit TRBD1. CDR1 LNHNV and CDR2 YYDKDF come from the germline V gene (reference sequence). This CDR3 comprises 15 residues. Trimming removed 0 bases from V and 2 bases from J; junction bases left unmatched: 2. CDR3 loop: CATSRDRGRQETQYF. In DNA form, the CDR3 reads TGTGCCACCAGCAGAGACAGGGGGCGGCAAGAGACCCAGTACTTC. Full variable domain (outside the CDR3, taken from reference TRBV15 and TRBJ2-5): DAMVIQNPRYQVTQFGKPVTLSCSQTLNHNVMYWYQQKSSQAPKLLFHYYDKDFNNEADTPDNFQSRRPNTSFCFLDIRSPGLGDTAMYLCATSRDRGRQETQYFGPGTRLLVL.

This clonotype has ten or more counts. The chain is built from TRBV5-6 and TRBJ2-1, with 9 positions matching TRBD2. V shed 5 bases, J shed 5 bases, and the junction held 23 bases outside the gene matches. The CDR3 is made up of 20 amino acids. CDR1 is SGHDT and CDR2 is YYEEEE in the germline V gene. The CDR3 loop reads CASSAPGLASIAPWHNEQFF. The CDR3 bases are TGTGCCAGCAGTGCGCCGGGACTAGCAAGCATCGCCCCATGGCACAATGAGCAGTTCTTC.

This clonotype was counted many times. A read error is possible here, since a much larger clone lies one base away. V is TRBV27 and J is TRBJ2-3; 11 positions match TRBD2. J gave up 1 base and V 5 bases, and 2 bases lay outside the gene matches. Germline V gene lookup returns CDR1 MNHEY and CDR2 SMNVEV (reference sequence). This CDR3 region has 15 residues. This CDR3 is CASSPGLAGTDTQYF. The CDR3, as DNA: TGTGCCAGCAGTCCGGGACTAGCGGGCACAGATACGCAGTATTTT.

This clonotype was observed many times. The rearrangement uses TRBV10-3 and TRBJ2-7; D ambiguous. V was cut by 8 bases and J by 7 bases, with 18 bases left in between. Germline-derived CDR1 and CDR2 are ENHRY and SYGVKD. The CDR3 is made up of 13 amino acids. The CDR3 here is CAISGDPLREQYF. The DNA for the CDR3 is TGTGCCATCTCGGGTGACCCACTGCGGGAGCAGTACTTC.

This clonotype was recorded many times. V and J are TRBV7-2 and TRBJ1-6, with TRBD1 matching over 9 bases. J was trimmed by 9 bases and V by 5 bases; bases with no gene match: 5. The CDR3 runs to 14 residues. Germline V CDR1 and CDR2: SGHTA, FQGNSA. CDR3 region: CASSPGQGTSPLHF. The DNA for the CDR3 is TGTGCCAGCAGCCCCGGACAGGGGACTTCACCCCTCCACTTT.

This clonotype was counted ten times or more. The rearrangement uses TRBV7-8 and TRBJ2-5; 7 bases map to TRBD1. The CDR3 contains 13 residues. CDR1 is SGHVS and CDR2 is FQNEAQ in the germline V gene. V lost 6 bases to trimming and J lost 1 base; unmatched junction nucleotides: 2. The CDR3: CASRGQVQETQYF. The DNA for the CDR3 is TGTGCCAGCAGAGGACAGGTCCAAGAGACCCAGTACTTC.

This clonotype showed up many times. This sequence joins TRBV3-1 and TRBJ2-3; 9 bases map to TRBD2. V lost 1 base to trimming and J lost 5 bases; unmatched junction nucleotides: 7. Germline V gene lookup returns CDR1 LGHDT and CDR2 YNNKEL (reference sequence). The CDR3 length is 16 residues. The CDR3, as DNA: TGTGCCAGCAGCCAAGTTTGGGCGGGGGGGCGAGATACGCAGTATTTT. Translating gives CASSQVWAGGRDTQYF.

In its sample, this clonotype was seen many times. The rearrangement uses TRBV7-9 and TRBJ2-1, with 8 bases aligning to TRBD1. CDR1 SEHNR and CDR2 FQNEAQ come from the germline V gene (reference sequence). There are 15 residues in the CDR3. V shed 5 bases, J shed 4 bases, and the junction held 7 bases outside the gene matches. The DNA of the CDR3 is TGTGCCAGCAGCGCAGACAGGGGAGAGTACAATGAGCAGTTCTTC. It is translated as CASSADRGEYNEQFF.

The V call is TRBV5-4, the J call TRBJ2-3; 7 nucleotides line up with TRBD2. Per the germline V gene, CDR1 is SGHNT and CDR2 is YYREEE (reference sequence). The CDR3 is made up of 13 amino acids. V trimming: 9 bases; J trimming: 6 bases; junction bases outside the gene matches: 10. The CDR3 DNA reads as TGTGCCATAGAGGGCGGGAGTGGTGATACGCAGTATTTT. Residues: CAIEGGSGDTQYF.

This clonotype was seen at least ten times. This chain joins TRBV9 and TRBJ2-3; TRBD2 matches at 12 bases. Germline CDR1 reads SGDLS; CDR2 reads YYNGEE. Losses at the gene ends were 5 bases for V and 6 bases for J; bases not matched to a gene: 7. CDR3 size: 15 residues. CDR3 amino acids: CASSASGRAVDTQYF. The CDR3 region has the DNA TGTGCCAGCAGTGCTAGCGGGAGGGCCGTCGATACGCAGTATTTT.

This clonotype appeared many times. This chain joins TRBV7-9 and TRBJ2-7; tentatively, D is TRBD1 or TRBD2 (5 bases each). The CDR3 sequence is 16 residues long. Germline values: CDR1 SEHNR, CDR2 FQNEAQ (reference sequence). Trimming left V 6 bases short and J 6 bases short, with 24 bases between. CDR3 protein: CASRPAPGREPGEQYF. The CDR3 DNA sequence: TGTGCCAGCAGACCAGCCCCGGGACGGGAACCCGGCGAGCAGTACTTC. Supplemented by reference TRBV7-9 and TRBJ2-7, the full variable domain reads DTGVSQNPRHKITKRGQNVTFRCDPISEHNRLYWYRQTLGQGPEFLTYFQNEAQLEKSRLLSDRFSAERPKGSFSTLEIQRTEQGDSAMYLCASRPAPGREPGEQYFGPGTRLTVT.

At least ten counts were recorded for this clonotype. The J gene is TRBJ1-1, the V gene TRBV9; possible D gene TRBD1, 5 bases. There are 15 residues in the CDR3. With 0 bases removed from V and 3 bases from J, the gap between germline ends came to 12 bases. CDR1 and CDR2 (germline): SGDLS, YYNGEE. CDR3 protein: CASSVAPGGDTEAFF. CDR3 coding DNA: TGTGCCAGCAGCGTAGCTCCCGGGGGAGACACTGAAGCTTTCTTT.

This clonotype is labeled medium-sized. The rearrangement uses TRBV28 and TRBJ2-7, with D possibly matching TRBD1 (5 bases). V was cut by 4 bases and J by 4 bases, with 8 bases left in between. CDR1 is MDHEN and CDR2 is SYDVKM in the germline V gene. The CDR3 consists of 12 residues. The CDR3 DNA reads as TGTGCCAGCAGTTCCAGGGTGTACGAGCAGTACTTC. Translation gives CASSSRVYEQYF.

The sample holds many counts of this clonotype. The rearrangement joins TRBV20-1 to TRBJ2-1; perhaps TRBD2 as D (5 bases). The CDR3 length is 14 residues. V was trimmed by 7 bases and J by 4 bases, leaving 17 bases between them. CDR1 and CDR2 from the germline V gene are DFQATT and SNEGSKA (reference sequence). The CDR3 reads CSVEPGSGYNEQFF. CDR3 DNA sequence: TGCAGTGTTGAACCGGGATCTGGGTACAATGAGCAGTTCTTC.

By sample fraction, this clonotype is medium-sized. This chain connects TRBV29-1 to TRBJ2-5; no definite D call. Germline V gives CDR1 SQVTM, CDR2 ANQGSEA. The CDR3 is 13 residues long. V lost 4 bases and J 2 bases, leaving 11 bases between the germline ends. The CDR3 here is CSVGAAIQETQYF. CDR3 coding DNA: TGCAGCGTTGGAGCTGCGATACAAGAGACCCAGTACTTC.

In its sample, this clonotype was seen many times. The J gene is TRBJ1-2, the V gene TRBV12-3 or TRBV12-4; TRBD1 matches 7 bases. The CDR3 spans 14 residues. The V segment lost 3 bases and the J segment 5 bases; nucleotides outside the gene matches: 6. The chain's CDR3 is CASSFPGDSYGYTF. The CDR3 nucleotides are TGTGCCAGCAGTTTCCCCGGGGACAGTTATGGCTACACCTTC.

This clonotype was observed many times. V gene TRBV25-1 combines with J gene TRBJ2-7; D uncertain. CDR1 is MGHDK and CDR2 is SYGVNS in the germline V gene. V was trimmed by 1 base and J by 5 bases, leaving 9 bases between them. The CDR3 runs to 13 residues. CDR3 residues: CASSESGGHEQYF. In DNA, the CDR3 is TGTGCCAGCAGTGAATCGGGCGGCCACGAGCAGTACTTC.

The table lists this clonotype with many counts. The chain joins TRBV20-1 to TRBJ2-3; 9 bases map to TRBD2. Germline values: CDR1 DFQATT, CDR2 SNEGSKA (reference sequence). The CDR3 loop spans 16 amino acids. Trimming cost V 7 bases and J 4 bases; bases outside gene matches: 15. The CDR3 protein is CSGFPPVSGSPDTQYF. CDR3 sequence (DNA): TGCAGTGGTTTTCCCCCGGTTAGCGGGAGCCCAGATACGCAGTATTTT.

This clonotype was picked up many times. The chain carries TRBV7-2 and TRBJ1-2; D is unclear. The ends were cut back, 2 bases at V and 0 bases at J, with 13 bases in the middle. The CDR3 runs to 16 residues. CDR1 and CDR2 from the germline V gene are SGHTA and FQGNSA. CDR3 sequence: CASSLSRQTSNYGYTF. CDR3 nucleotides: TGTGCCAGCAGCTTAAGTCGGCAGACATCTAACTATGGCTACACCTTC.

This clonotype has ten or more counts. The chain carries TRBV6-5 and TRBJ2-2, with 12 bases fitting TRBD1. From germline, CDR1 is MNHEY and CDR2 SVGAGI. There are 16 residues in the CDR3. V trimming: 5 bases; J trimming: 7 bases; junction bases outside the gene matches: 8. This CDR3 is CASSTRDRGRGGELFF. For the CDR3, the DNA is TGTGCCAGCAGTACCCGGGACAGGGGGCGCGGCGGGGAGCTGTTTTTT.

This clonotype came up many times. This chain links TRBV30 with TRBJ2-5; D is undetermined. The V end was cut by 1 base, the J end by 1 base, with 7 bases between. The CDR3 runs to 13 residues. Germline-derived CDR1 and CDR2 are GTSNPN and SVGIG (reference sequence). The CDR3 DNA reads as TGTGCCTGGAGTGCCTCGCTCCAAGAGACCCAGTACTTC. Amino acids: CAWSASLQETQYF.

This clonotype appeared many times. The rearrangement joins TRBV7-9 to TRBJ2-1; D tentatively fits TRBD1 or TRBD2 (5 bases each). Trimming shortened V by 7 bases and J by 3 bases, and 19 bases separated the two germline ends. The CDR3 extends over 16 amino acids. The germline gives CDR1 SEHNR, CDR2 FQNEAQ (reference sequence). The CDR3 bases are TGTGCCAGCAACCCATACTTAGGGACGGACTACAATGAGCAGTTCTTC. It codes for CASNPYLGTDYNEQFF.

This clonotype was found many times. The CDR3 DNA sequence: TGTGCCAGCAGTTACTCGATGGCAGCCTCAGATACGCAGTATTTT. This codes for CASSYSMAASDTQYF. J is TRBJ2-3 and V is TRBV6-5, with D uncertain. CDR1 is MNHEY, CDR2 SVGAGI, per germline. V dropped 0 bases and J dropped 4 bases, with 11 bases sitting between them. The CDR3 contains 15 residues.

This clonotype is medium-sized (0.01 to 0.1%) by share. This chain links TRBV28 with TRBJ2-7; 7 bases align to TRBD1. With 6 bases clipped from V and 6 bases from J, the junction kept 11 bases outside the gene matches. CDR3 length equals 14 residues. Germline values: CDR1 MDHEN, CDR2 SYDVKM. CDR3 bases: TGTGCCAGCAGCCCTAGACAGGGCTTTTTCGAGCAGTACTTC. This translates into CASSPRQGFFEQYF.